This T cell receptor (beta chain) is drawn from a study of T cells after yellow fever vaccination. Study-wide context: SMART-Seq v4 Ultra Low Input prepared the low-cell-number fractions.

J gave up 0 bases and V 5 bases, and 2 bases lay outside the gene matches. This CDR3 has 15 residues. Germline V gene lookup returns CDR1 SGHDN and CDR2 FVKESK. Study conclusions and caveats: At 95% to 98% for CD4 and 88% for CD8, most primary-vaccination clones showed up again after the booster. Some clonotypes were seen in both the CD4 and the CD8 compartments. These made up a small share and likely arose from convergent recombination.

This clonotype was counted many times. The antigen remains undetermined. TCRdb re-called the 5' RACE reads through MiXCR, storing one row per CDR3 protein. The table has roughly 330,000 distinct CDR3 sequences, around 3.9% seen once. The chain has TRBV14 and TRBJ1-3; 9 nucleotides align to TRBD1. Sequencing was performed on PBMCs, taken 5 days after the yellow fever booster vaccination. This TCR derives from a man between 18 and 35 years old who received the YFV17D yellow fever vaccine. CDR3 sequence (DNA): TGTGCCAGCAGCAAACAGGGGGCCTCTGGAAACACCATATATTTT. Encoded protein: CASSKQGASGNTIYF.